This T cell receptor beta chain was documented in a study of siplizumab effects on memory and regulatory T cells. Study-wide results and caveats: Suppressive capability of dividing Tregs from siplizumab cultures went unverified. Treg origin accounted for an average of around 67% of mappable alloreactive CD4+ clones with siplizumab and roughly 27% in controls.

Method: immunoSEQ multiplex PCR; TCRdb's copy keeps in-frame clones and lacks some. The repertoire holds 80,000 to 130,000 clones, around 90% seen once, with about 0.7% in the top ten. Comments on this clone: Its antigen is undetermined.

CDR3 length: 12 residues. Per the germline V gene, CDR1 is SEHNR and CDR2 is FQNEAQ (reference sequence). Between the trimmed V and J ends, which lost 4 bases and 4 bases, there was a span of 5 bases. Material for sequencing was Tregs sorted from blood. This receptor was taken from a human donor in good health. V usage is TRBV7-9 and J usage is TRBJ2-1; no clear D. Written as DNA, the CDR3 is TGTGCCAGCAGCTCCCAATACAATGAGCAGTTCTTC. It specifies CASSSQYNEQFF.